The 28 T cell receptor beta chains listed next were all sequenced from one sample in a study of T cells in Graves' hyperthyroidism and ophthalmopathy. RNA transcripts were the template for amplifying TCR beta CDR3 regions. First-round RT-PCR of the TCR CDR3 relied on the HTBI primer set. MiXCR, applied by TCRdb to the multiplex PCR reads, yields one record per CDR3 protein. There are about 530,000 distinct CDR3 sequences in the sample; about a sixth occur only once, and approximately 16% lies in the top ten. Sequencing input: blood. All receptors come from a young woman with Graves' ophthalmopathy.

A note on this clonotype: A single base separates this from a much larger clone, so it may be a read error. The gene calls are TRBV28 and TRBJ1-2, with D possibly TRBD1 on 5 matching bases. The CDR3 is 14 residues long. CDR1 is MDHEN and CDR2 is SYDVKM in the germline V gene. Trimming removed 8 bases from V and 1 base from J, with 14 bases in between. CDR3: CASGPGGVNYGYTF. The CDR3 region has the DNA TGTGCCAGCGGCCCCGGAGGGGTTAACTATGGCTACACCTTC.

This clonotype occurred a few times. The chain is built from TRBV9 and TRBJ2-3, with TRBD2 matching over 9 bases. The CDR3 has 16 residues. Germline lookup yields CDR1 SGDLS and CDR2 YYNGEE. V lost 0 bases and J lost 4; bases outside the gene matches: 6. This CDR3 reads CASSVGGSGRSDTQYF. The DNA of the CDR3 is TGTGCCAGCAGCGTAGGTGGTAGCGGGAGATCAGATACGCAGTATTTT.

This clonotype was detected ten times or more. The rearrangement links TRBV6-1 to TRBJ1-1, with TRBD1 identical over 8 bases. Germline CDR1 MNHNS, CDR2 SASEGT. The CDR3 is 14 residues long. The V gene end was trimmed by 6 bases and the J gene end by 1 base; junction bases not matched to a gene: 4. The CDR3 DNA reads TGTGCCAGCAGGCCTACAGGGGGGAACACTGAAGCTTTCTTT. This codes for CASRPTGGNTEAFF.

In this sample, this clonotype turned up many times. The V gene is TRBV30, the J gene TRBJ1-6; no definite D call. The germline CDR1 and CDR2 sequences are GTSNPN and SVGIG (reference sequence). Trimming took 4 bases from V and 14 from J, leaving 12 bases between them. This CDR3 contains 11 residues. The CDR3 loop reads CAWKRTRALHF. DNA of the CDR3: TGTGCCTGGAAGAGAACCCGTGCCCTCCACTTT.

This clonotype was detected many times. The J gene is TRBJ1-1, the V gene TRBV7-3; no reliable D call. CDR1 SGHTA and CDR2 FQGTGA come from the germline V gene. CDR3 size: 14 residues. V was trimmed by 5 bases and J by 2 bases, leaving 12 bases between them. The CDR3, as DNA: TGTGCCAGCAGCCCGGGGAGCCTCAACACTGAAGCTTTCTTT. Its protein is CASSPGSLNTEAFF.

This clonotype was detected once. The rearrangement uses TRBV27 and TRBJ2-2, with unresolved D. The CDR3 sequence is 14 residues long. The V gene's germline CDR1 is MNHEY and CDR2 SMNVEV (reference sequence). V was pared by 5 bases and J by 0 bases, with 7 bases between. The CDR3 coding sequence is TGTGCCAGCAGTCGTCGCGCGAACACCGGGGAGCTGTTTTTT. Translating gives CASSRRANTGELFF.

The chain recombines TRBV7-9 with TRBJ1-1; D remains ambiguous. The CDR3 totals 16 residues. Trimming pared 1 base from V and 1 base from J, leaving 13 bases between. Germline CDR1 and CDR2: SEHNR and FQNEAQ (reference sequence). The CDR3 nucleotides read TGTGCCAGCAGCTTAGTTGGCCTGGGCGCGAACACTGAAGCTTTCTTT. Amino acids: CASSLVGLGANTEAFF.

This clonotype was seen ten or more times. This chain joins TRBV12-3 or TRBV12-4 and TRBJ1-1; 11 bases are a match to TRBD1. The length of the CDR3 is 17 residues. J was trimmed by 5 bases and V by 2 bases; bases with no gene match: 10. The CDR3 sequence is CASSLTDRGLWRTEAFF. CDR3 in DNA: TGTGCCAGCAGTTTAACGGACAGGGGGCTCTGGAGGACTGAAGCTTTCTTT.

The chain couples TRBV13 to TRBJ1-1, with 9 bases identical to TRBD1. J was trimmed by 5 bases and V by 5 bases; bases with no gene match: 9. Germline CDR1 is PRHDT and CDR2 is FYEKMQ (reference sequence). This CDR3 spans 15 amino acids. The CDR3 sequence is CASSQDGTGRTEAFF. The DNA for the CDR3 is TGTGCCAGCAGCCAAGATGGGACAGGGAGGACTGAAGCTTTCTTT.

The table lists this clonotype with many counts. The CDR3 is CASSLVPALNTEAFF. DNA of the CDR3: TGTGCCAGCAGCTTAGTGCCAGCCCTAAACACTGAAGCTTTCTTT. V usage is TRBV7-8 and J usage is TRBJ1-1; no clear D gene. V was cut by 1 base and J by 2 bases, with 11 bases left in between. This CDR3 spans 15 amino acids. CDR1 and CDR2 from the germline V gene are SGHVS and FQNEAQ.

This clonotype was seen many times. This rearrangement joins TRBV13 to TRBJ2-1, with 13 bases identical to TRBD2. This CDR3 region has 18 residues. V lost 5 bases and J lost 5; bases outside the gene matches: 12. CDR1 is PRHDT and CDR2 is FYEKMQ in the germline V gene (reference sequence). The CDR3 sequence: CASSAGLAGSSSDNEQFF. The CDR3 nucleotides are TGTGCCAGCAGCGCGGGACTAGCGGGGTCCAGCAGTGACAATGAGCAGTTCTTC.

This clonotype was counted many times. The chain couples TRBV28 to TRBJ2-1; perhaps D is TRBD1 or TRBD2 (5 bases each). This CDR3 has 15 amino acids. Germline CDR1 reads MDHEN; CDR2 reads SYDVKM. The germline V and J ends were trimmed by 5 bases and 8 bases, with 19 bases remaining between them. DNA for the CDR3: TGTGCCAGCAGTGCCGGGACGTCGGCTAGGGATGAGCAGTTCTTC. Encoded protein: CASSAGTSARDEQFF.

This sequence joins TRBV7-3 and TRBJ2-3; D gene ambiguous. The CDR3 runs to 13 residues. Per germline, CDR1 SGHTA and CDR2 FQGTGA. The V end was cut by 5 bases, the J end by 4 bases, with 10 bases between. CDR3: CASSPDPADTQYF. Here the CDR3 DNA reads TGTGCCAGCAGCCCGGACCCCGCAGATACGCAGTATTTT. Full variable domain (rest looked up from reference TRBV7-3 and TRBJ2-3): GAGVSQTPSNKVTEKGKYVELRCDPISGHTALYWYRQSLGQGPEFLIYFQGTGAADDSGLPNDRFFAVRPEGSVSTLKIQRTERGDSAVYLCASSPDPADTQYFGPGTRLTVL.

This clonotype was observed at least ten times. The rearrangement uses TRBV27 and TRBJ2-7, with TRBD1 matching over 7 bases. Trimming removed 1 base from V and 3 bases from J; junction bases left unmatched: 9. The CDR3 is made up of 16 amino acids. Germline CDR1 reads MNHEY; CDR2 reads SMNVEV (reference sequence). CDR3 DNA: TGTGCCAGCAGTTTATTACCGGGACAGACACTCTACGAGCAGTACTTC. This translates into CASSLLPGQTLYEQYF.

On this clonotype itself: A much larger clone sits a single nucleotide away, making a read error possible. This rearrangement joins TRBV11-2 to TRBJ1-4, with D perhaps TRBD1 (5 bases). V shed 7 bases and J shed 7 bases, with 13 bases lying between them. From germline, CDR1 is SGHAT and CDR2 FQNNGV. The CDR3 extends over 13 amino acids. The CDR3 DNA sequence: TGTGCCAGCACCTTCACGGGGGGTGAAAAACTGTTTTTT. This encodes CASTFTGGEKLFF.

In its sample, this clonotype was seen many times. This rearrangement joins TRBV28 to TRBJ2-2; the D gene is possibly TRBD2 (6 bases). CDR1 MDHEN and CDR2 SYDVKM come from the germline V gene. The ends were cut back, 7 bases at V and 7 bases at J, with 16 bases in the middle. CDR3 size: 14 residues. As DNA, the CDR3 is TGTGCCAGCAAGGAGGGAAATGGTATCGGGGAGCTGTTTTTT. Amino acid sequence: CASKEGNGIGELFF.

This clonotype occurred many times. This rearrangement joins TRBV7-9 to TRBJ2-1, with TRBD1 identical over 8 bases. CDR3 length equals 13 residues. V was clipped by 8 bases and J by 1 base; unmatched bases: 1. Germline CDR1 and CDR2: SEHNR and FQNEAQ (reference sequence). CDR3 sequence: CASRQGSYNEQFF. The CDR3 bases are TGTGCCAGCCGACAGGGGTCCTACAATGAGCAGTTCTTC.

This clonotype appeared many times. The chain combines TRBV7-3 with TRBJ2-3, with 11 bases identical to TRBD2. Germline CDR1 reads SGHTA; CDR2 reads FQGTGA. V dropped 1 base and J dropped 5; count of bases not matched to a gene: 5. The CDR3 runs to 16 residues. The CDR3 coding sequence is TGTGCCAGCAGCTTAAGTTTAGCGGGAGGGCTAGATACGCAGTATTTT. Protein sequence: CASSLSLAGGLDTQYF.

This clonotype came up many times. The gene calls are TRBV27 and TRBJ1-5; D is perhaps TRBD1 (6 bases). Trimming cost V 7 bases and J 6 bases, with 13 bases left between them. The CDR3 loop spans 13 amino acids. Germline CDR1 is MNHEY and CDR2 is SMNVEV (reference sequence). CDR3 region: CASTWGAGQPQHF. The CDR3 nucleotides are TGTGCCAGCACGTGGGGGGCAGGTCAGCCCCAGCATTTT.

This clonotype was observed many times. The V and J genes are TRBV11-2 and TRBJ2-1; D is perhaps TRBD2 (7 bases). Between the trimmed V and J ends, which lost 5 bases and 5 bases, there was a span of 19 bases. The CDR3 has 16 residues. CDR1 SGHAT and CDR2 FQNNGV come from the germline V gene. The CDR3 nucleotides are TGTGCCAGCAGCCCTTCCGGGGGCGGGAGTAACAATGAGCAGTTCTTC. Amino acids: CASSPSGGGSNNEQFF.

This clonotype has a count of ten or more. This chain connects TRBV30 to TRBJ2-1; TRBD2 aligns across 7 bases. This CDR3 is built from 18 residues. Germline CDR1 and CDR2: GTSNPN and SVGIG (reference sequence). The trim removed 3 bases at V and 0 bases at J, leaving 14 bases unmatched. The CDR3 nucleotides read TGTGCCTGGAGCCCCGGCCTAGCGGCTATTAGCTCCTACAATGAGCAGTTCTTC. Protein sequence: CAWSPGLAAISSYNEQFF.

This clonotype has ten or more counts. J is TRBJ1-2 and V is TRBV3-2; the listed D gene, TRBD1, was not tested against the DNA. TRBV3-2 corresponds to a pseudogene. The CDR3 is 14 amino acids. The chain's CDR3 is CASSKNDRPRGYTF. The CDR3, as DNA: TGTGCCAGCAGCAAAAACGACAGGCCTCGGGGCTACACCTTC.

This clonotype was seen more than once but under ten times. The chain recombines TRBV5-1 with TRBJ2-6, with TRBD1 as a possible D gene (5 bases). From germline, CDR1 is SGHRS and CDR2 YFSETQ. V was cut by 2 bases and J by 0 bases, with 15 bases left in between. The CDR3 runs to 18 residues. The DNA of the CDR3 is TGCGCCAGCAGCTTTGCGACAGTTGCCCACTCTGGGGCCAACGTCCTGACTTTC. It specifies CASSFATVAHSGANVLTF.

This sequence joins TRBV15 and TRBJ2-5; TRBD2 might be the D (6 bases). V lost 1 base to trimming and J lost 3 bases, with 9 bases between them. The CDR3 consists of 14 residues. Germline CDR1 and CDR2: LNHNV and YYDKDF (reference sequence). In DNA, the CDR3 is TGTGCCACCAGCAGAGGTGGAGGGGAAGAGACCCAGTACTTC. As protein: CATSRGGGEETQYF.

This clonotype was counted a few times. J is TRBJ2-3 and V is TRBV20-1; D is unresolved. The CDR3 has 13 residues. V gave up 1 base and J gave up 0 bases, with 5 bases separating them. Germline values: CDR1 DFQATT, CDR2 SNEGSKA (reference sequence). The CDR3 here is CSARGASTDTQYF. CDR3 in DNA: TGCAGTGCTAGAGGGGCTAGCACAGATACGCAGTATTTT.

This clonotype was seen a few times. The CDR3 DNA follows: TGCGCCAGCAGCCCAAGGACAGGGAAAAATGAGCAGTTCTTC. This translates into CASSPRTGKNEQFF. The rearrangement links TRBV5-1 to TRBJ2-1, with 8 bases fitting TRBD1. V lost 4 bases, J lost 7 bases, and 7 bases stayed unmatched. The germline CDR1 and CDR2 sequences are SGHRS and YFSETQ. This CDR3 has 14 residues.

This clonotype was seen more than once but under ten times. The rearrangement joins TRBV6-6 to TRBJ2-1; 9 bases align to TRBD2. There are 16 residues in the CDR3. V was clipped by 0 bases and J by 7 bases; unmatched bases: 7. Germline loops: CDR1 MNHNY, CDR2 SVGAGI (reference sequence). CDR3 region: CASSYSAGGQWNEQFF. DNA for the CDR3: TGTGCCAGCAGTTACTCCGCGGGGGGGCAGTGGAATGAGCAGTTCTTC.

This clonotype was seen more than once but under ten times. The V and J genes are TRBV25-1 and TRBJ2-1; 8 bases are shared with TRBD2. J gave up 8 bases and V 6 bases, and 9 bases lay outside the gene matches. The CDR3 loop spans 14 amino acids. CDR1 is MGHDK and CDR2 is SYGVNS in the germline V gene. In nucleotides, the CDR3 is TGTGCCAGCAGCGAGATCGGGGGGGCCGATGAGCAGTTCTTC. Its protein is CASSEIGGADEQFF. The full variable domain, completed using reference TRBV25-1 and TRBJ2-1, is EADIYQTPRYLVIGTGKKITLECSQTMGHDKMYWYQQDPGMELHLIHYSYGVNSTEKGDLSSESTVSRIRTEHFPLTLESARPSHTSQYLCASSEIGGADEQFFGPGTRLTVL.